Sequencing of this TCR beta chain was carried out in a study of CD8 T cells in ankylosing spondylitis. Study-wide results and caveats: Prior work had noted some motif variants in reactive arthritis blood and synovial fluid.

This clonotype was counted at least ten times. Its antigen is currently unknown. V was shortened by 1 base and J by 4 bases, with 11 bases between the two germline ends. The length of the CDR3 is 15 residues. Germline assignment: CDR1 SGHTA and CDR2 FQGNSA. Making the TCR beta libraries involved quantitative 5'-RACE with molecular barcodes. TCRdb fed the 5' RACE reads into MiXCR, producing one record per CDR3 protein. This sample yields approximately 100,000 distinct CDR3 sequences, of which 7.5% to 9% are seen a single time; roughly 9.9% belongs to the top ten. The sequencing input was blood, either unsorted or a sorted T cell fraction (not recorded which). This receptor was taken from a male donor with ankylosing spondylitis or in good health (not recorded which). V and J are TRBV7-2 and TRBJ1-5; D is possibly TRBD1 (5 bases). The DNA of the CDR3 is TGTGCCAGCAGCTTAGGCGTGGGGCATAATCAGCCCCAGCATTTT. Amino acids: CASSLGVGHNQPQHF.